The entry that follows covers one T cell receptor (beta chain) sequence. This entry comes from a study of blood T cell repertoires in COVID-19. Overall study context: Researchers got acute and convalescent COVID-19 samples from the United States, Italy and Spain. Sources were T cells, B-cell-depleted T cells, or PBMCs; the material itself was cDNA or gDNA.

With 3 bases removed from V and 5 bases from J, the gap between germline ends came to 14 bases. Germline loops: CDR1 MNHNS, CDR2 SASEGT. The CDR3 consists of 15 residues. In the study's own analysis: Reference gene primer amplification gave estimated nucleated cell counts. Produced via immunoSEQ multiplex PCR; TCRdb's table is partial and in-frame only. V, J and clone size derive from that table, while D and trimming were established from the DNA sequence. Seen here are a few hundred thousand clones, around 86% observed once, and the top ten hold roughly 8.2%. A Seattle source enrolled patients during active infection and followed them longitudinally.

V usage is TRBV6-1 and J usage is TRBJ1-5, with a tentative D call TRBD1 (6 bases). Sample: peripheral blood. This sequence was found in a woman at least 80 years old with COVID-19, enrolled during active disease. In DNA, the CDR3 is TGTGCCAGCAGTGAGGGGACACCGAATTATCAGCCCCAGCATTTT. It specifies CASSEGTPNYQPQHF.